The rows below give T cell receptor beta chains drawn from one sample of a study of T cell responses to AZD1222 COVID-19 vaccine. This table comes from immunoSEQ multiplex PCR, and its TCRdb copy is limited to in-frame clones, with some not included. The top ten hold around 20% of the sample, which has about 60,000 clones, 70% to 85% seen once. The source material was peripheral blood, sampled on day 0 of AZD1222 vaccination. The origin of the receptors is an adult in good health. The CDR3 runs from the conserved cysteine through the conserved F or W. The order of the fields is V gene, D gene, clone size, J gene, CDR3 protein, CDR3 DNA. D genes are given only for firm matches. Expanded clones get a size class; other rows say once, few or many, or leave the size out.

TRBV6-5	-	few	TRBJ1-6	CASSYGRNNSPLHF	TGTGCCAGCAGTTACGGGCGGAATAATTCACCCCTCCACTTT
TRBV7-3	-	-	TRBJ2-1	CASSSDAYNEQFF	TGTGCCAGCAGCTCTGACGCCTACAATGAGCAGTTCTTC
TRBV5-4	-	-	TRBJ2-7	CASSLKGGNYEQYF	TGTGCCAGCAGCTTGAAGGGCGGGAACTACGAGCAGTACTTC
TRBV5-6	-	-	TRBJ2-7	CASSFSGSSYEQYF	TGTGCCAGCAGCTTTTCGGGGAGCTCCTACGAGCAGTACTTC
TRBV2	TRBD1	-	TRBJ1-2	CASGGQGAFYGYTF	TGTGCCAGCGGTGGACAGGGGGCCTTCTATGGCTACACCTTC
TRBV5-1	-	-	TRBJ2-7	CASSLTQANYEQYF	TGCGCCAGCAGCTTGACCCAGGCGAACTACGAGCAGTACTTC
TRBV19	-	-	TRBJ2-6	CASSKGGGYPASSGANVLTF	TGTGCCAGTAGTAAAGGTGGAGGGTACCCCGCTAGCTCTGGGGCCAACGTCCTGACTTTC
TRBV6-5	-	-	TRBJ1-6	CASSYGYRASPLHF	TGTGCCAGCAGTTACGGATACAGGGCGTCACCCCTCCACTTT
TRBV5-8	TRBD1	-	TRBJ2-1	CASRRTGSEQFF	TGTGCCAGCAGGCGGACAGGGAGTGAGCAGTTCTTC
TRBV28	-	-	TRBJ2-6	CASRNSGSGANVLTF	TGTGCCAGCAGGAACTCAGGGTCTGGGGCCAACGTCCTGACTTTC
TRBV7-2	-	-	TRBJ1-1	CASSFAGGRAEAFF	TGTGCCAGCAGCTTCGCGGGGGGCCGGGCTGAAGCTTTCTTT
TRBV12-3/TRBV12-4	-	-	TRBJ1-2	CASSLGAGNGYTF	TGTGCCAGCAGTTTAGGGGCAGGGAATGGCTACACCTTC